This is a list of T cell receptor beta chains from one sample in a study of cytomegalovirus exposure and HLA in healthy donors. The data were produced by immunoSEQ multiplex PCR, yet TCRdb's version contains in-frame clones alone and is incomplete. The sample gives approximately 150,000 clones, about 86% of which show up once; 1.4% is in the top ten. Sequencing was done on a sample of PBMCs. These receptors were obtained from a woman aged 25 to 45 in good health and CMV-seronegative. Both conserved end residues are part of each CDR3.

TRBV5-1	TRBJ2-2	CASSKLLAGGYTGELFF
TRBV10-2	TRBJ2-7	CASSESGTGGWYEQYF
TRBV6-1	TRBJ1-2	CASSESAELLYGYTF
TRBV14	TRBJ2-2	CASSPIGTGTTGELFF
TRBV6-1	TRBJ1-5	CASSERRQTNQPQHF
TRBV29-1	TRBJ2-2	CSVRVRAPNTGELFF
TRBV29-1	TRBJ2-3	CSVIRAGGPTDTQYF
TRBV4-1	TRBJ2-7	CASSQDFSTSGGSYEQYF
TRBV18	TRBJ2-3	CASSPTSGSTDTQYF
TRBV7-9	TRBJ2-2	CASSSSSGGPNTGELFF
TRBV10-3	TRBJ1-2	CAISESTVYGYTF
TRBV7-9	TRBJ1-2	CASSLGASPGQGLSTF
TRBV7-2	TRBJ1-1	CASSPGGNTEAFF
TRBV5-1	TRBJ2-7	CASSPLGDRSYEQYF
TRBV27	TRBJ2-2	CASMGPSDSGTGELFF
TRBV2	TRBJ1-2	CASSLESGNYGYTF
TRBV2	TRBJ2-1	CASRPPGSYNEQFF
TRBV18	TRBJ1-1	CASSPILPGMVNTEAFF
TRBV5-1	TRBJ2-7	CASSRPGTVYEQYF
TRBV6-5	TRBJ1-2	CASSYLTGDSYGYTF
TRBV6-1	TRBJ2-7	CATGNRGNEQYF
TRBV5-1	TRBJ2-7	CASSGRQGGNYEQYF
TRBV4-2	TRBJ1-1	CASSQGEGGRNTEAFF
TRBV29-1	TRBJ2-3	CSVGGKITDTQYF
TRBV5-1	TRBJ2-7	CASSLDAGFYEQYF
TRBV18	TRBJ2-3	CATKGGNTDTQYF
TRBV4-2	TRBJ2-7	CASSQAEGTGEGYEQYF
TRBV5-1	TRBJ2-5	CASRLGSQETQYF
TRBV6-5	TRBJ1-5	CASSSTGVNSNQPQHF
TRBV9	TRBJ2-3	CASSVGTGVSTDTQYF
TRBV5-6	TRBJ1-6	CASGFRDYNNSPLHF
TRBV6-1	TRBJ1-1	CASSEARGDTEAFF
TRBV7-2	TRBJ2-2	CASSLVGRGLTGELFF
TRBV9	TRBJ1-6	CASSAEGTANSPLHF
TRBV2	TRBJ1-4	CASLPTGIGATNEKLFF
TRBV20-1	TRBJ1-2	CSARDGPGYTF
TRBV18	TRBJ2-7	CASSPTQGYEQYF
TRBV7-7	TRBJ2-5	CASSLYGDRPLQETQYF
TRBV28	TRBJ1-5	CASRRDSPLPQHF
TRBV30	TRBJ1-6	CAWSGGQGINSPLHF
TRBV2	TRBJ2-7	CASCHPSGGAYEQYF
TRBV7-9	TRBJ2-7	CASSTPRVYEQYF
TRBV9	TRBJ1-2	CASSVEVTPNYGYTF
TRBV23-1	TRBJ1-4	CASSRKGGPNEKLFF
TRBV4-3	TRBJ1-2	CASSQDHRVIYGYTF
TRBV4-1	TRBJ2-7	CASSQVVGTSYLEGDF
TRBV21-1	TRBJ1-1	CASRTGAFF
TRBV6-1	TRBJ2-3	CAGSQIRGTDTQYF
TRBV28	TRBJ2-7	CASSSFWGELIGQYF
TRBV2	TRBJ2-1	CASTTGNSYNEQFF
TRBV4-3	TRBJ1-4	CASSHTTTNEKLFF
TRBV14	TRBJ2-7	CASSTASGGTYEQYF
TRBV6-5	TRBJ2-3	CASSYLLGASTDTQYF
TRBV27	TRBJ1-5	CASSFEGAHQPQHF